This is a list of T cell receptor beta chains from one sample in a study of T cell changes during pregnancy in multiple sclerosis. Sequencing was performed with immunoSEQ multiplex PCR; in TCRdb, only in-frame clones are kept and a portion is missing. The sample lists around 56,000 clones, 90% to 95% occurring once. The sequencing used peripheral blood, collected in the third trimester of pregnancy. Receptors were obtained from a female donor in good health, enrolled as a control in a pregnancy study. The CDR3 runs from the conserved cysteine through the conserved F or W. A D gene is named only where the DNA matches it firmly. Not every row has a clone size; where given, it reads once, few, many or a size class.

d_call: TRBD1; clone_size: NA; v_call: TRBV4-3; j_call: TRBJ2-7; cdr3_nt: TGCGCCAGCAGCCAGCTCCAGGGGGCTAATTACGAGCAGTACTTC; cdr3_aa: CASSQLQGANYEQYF
d_call: NA; clone_size: NA; v_call: TRBV25-1; j_call: TRBJ1-1; cdr3_nt: TGTGCCAGCGGATCGGGCGGGATCAGCACTGAAGCTTTCTTT; cdr3_aa: CASGSGGISTEAFF
d_call: NA; clone_size: once; v_call: TRBV19; j_call: TRBJ2-1; cdr3_nt: TGTGCCAGTAGTTACCCTGGAGACAATGAGCAGTTCTTC; cdr3_aa: CASSYPGDNEQFF
d_call: TRBD2; clone_size: once; v_call: TRBV7-2; j_call: TRBJ2-6; cdr3_nt: TGTGCCAGCAGCTTAGACGGAGTGCGATCGGGAGGGTTCTCCGTCCTGACTTTC; cdr3_aa: CASSLDGVRSGGFSVLTF
d_call: NA; clone_size: once; v_call: TRBV7-8; j_call: TRBJ2-3; cdr3_nt: TGTGCCAGCAGATATAGCACAGATACGCAGTATTTT; cdr3_aa: CASRYSTDTQYF
d_call: TRBD1; clone_size: NA; v_call: TRBV5-5; j_call: TRBJ1-2; cdr3_nt: TGTGCCAGCAGCTGGCTACCGGGACAGGGCTATGGCTACACCTTC; cdr3_aa: CASSWLPGQGYGYTF
d_call: NA; clone_size: NA; v_call: TRBV10-3; j_call: TRBJ1-3; cdr3_nt: TGTGCCATCAGTCAGGAATCCGGAAACACCATATATTTT; cdr3_aa: CAISQESGNTIYF
d_call: NA; clone_size: NA; v_call: TRBV2; j_call: TRBJ1-3; cdr3_nt: TGTGCCAGCAGTGAGGGGGCCACCATATATTTT; cdr3_aa: CASSEGATIYF
d_call: NA; clone_size: NA; v_call: TRBV5-1; j_call: TRBJ2-7; cdr3_nt: TGCGCCAGCAGCTTATTCGCGGGTACCTACGAGCAGTACTTC; cdr3_aa: CASSLFAGTYEQYF
d_call: NA; clone_size: NA; v_call: TRBV7-9; j_call: TRBJ1-1; cdr3_nt: TGTGCCAGCAGAAGCAGGGTGAACACTGAAGCTTTCTTT; cdr3_aa: CASRSRVNTEAFF
d_call: NA; clone_size: NA; v_call: TRBV20-1; j_call: TRBJ1-2; cdr3_nt: TGCAGTGCTAGTGTCGGGGATGGCTACACCTTC; cdr3_aa: CSASVGDGYTF
d_call: NA; clone_size: NA; v_call: TRBV6-5; j_call: TRBJ1-1; cdr3_nt: TGTGCCAGCAACGGGTTAGGGGCTTACGATAAAGCTTTCTTT; cdr3_aa: CASNGLGAYDKAFF
d_call: TRBD1; clone_size: NA; v_call: TRBV20-1; j_call: TRBJ2-7; cdr3_nt: TGCAGTGCTAGCCCCCCGGGACAGTACAACTTC; cdr3_aa: CSASPPGQYNF
d_call: NA; clone_size: NA; v_call: TRBV6-1; j_call: TRBJ1-3; cdr3_nt: TGTGCCAGCAGTGAAGAGGCTTATGCCGGGGACACCATATATTTT; cdr3_aa: CASSEEAYAGDTIYF
d_call: TRBD1; clone_size: NA; v_call: TRBV9; j_call: TRBJ1-2; cdr3_nt: TGTGCCAGCAGCGCCTTAGTACAGGGGAACTATGGCTACACCTTC; cdr3_aa: CASSALVQGNYGYTF
d_call: TRBD2; clone_size: NA; v_call: TRBV14; j_call: TRBJ2-3; cdr3_nt: TGTGCCAGCAGCCAATGGGCGGGAGACGGCACAGATACGCAGTATTTT; cdr3_aa: CASSQWAGDGTDTQYF
d_call: NA; clone_size: NA; v_call: TRBV6-1; j_call: TRBJ1-1; cdr3_nt: TGTGCCAGCAGTGAAGGCCGGCGAGGAACTGAAGCTTTCTTT; cdr3_aa: CASSEGRRGTEAFF
d_call: NA; clone_size: NA; v_call: TRBV9; j_call: TRBJ2-5; cdr3_nt: TGTGCCAGCAGCGCATACGGTCCGGGGACCCAGTACTTC; cdr3_aa: CASSAYGPGTQYF
d_call: TRBD1; clone_size: NA; v_call: TRBV5-1; j_call: TRBJ2-2; cdr3_nt: TGCGCCAGCAGCTTGTCAGGGGGCATAAACACCGGGGAGCTGTTTTTT; cdr3_aa: CASSLSGGINTGELFF
d_call: NA; clone_size: once; v_call: TRBV28; j_call: TRBJ2-7; cdr3_nt: TGTGCCAGCACCCCTGGAGGGGCAAGAAGGTCCGAGCAGTACTTC; cdr3_aa: CASTPGGARRSEQYF
d_call: TRBD2; clone_size: NA; v_call: TRBV7-3; j_call: TRBJ2-2; cdr3_nt: TGTGCCAGCAGCTTCTATGGGACTAGCCGGAGCGGGGAGCTGTTTTTT; cdr3_aa: CASSFYGTSRSGELFF
d_call: NA; clone_size: once; v_call: TRBV5-1; j_call: TRBJ1-3; cdr3_nt: TGCGCCAGCAGCTTAGAGGGAAACACCATATATTTT; cdr3_aa: CASSLEGNTIYF
d_call: NA; clone_size: NA; v_call: TRBV7-4; j_call: TRBJ2-5; cdr3_nt: TGTGCCAGCAGCTTAGTTCCCCCTAGCTTTAATAGTGACTTCCAAGAGACCCAGTACTTC; cdr3_aa: CASSLVPPSFNSDFQETQYF
d_call: NA; clone_size: once; v_call: TRBV11-2; j_call: TRBJ1-1; cdr3_nt: TGTGCCAGCAGCTTAGTAGGGGCAGAAGGAGCTTTCTTT; cdr3_aa: CASSLVGAEGAFF
d_call: TRBD2; clone_size: NA; v_call: TRBV7-2; j_call: TRBJ2-1; cdr3_nt: TGTGCCAGCAGTCTGACCGGGACTAGCGGGAGAGGTGAGCAGTTCTTC; cdr3_aa: CASSLTGTSGRGEQFF
d_call: TRBD1; clone_size: NA; v_call: TRBV18; j_call: TRBJ1-6; cdr3_nt: TGTGCCAGCGGACAGGATAATTCACCCCTCCACTTT; cdr3_aa: CASGQDNSPLHF
d_call: NA; clone_size: NA; v_call: TRBV2; j_call: TRBJ2-5; cdr3_nt: TGTGCCAGCATAGGAGGGGGGGCTGCGGAGACCCAGTACTTC; cdr3_aa: CASIGGGAAETQYF
d_call: TRBD1; clone_size: few; v_call: TRBV6-1; j_call: TRBJ1-2; cdr3_nt: TGTGCCAGCAGTCCAGGGGGCGTATTAAGGGGCTACACCTTC; cdr3_aa: CASSPGGVLRGYTF
d_call: TRBD1; clone_size: NA; v_call: TRBV2; j_call: TRBJ1-1; cdr3_nt: TGTGCCAGCAGCCTCACAGGGGGCTCGACTGAAGCTTTCTTT; cdr3_aa: CASSLTGGSTEAFF
d_call: NA; clone_size: once; v_call: TRBV7-9; j_call: TRBJ1-4; cdr3_nt: TGTGCCAGCAGCTTGCAGGTCTTAACTAATGAAAAACTGTTTTTT; cdr3_aa: CASSLQVLTNEKLFF
d_call: TRBD2; clone_size: once; v_call: TRBV7-3; j_call: TRBJ2-1; cdr3_nt: TGTGCCAGCAGCTTAGGCGGGGGGCTCTACAATGAGCAGTTCTTC; cdr3_aa: CASSLGGGLYNEQFF
d_call: NA; clone_size: NA; v_call: TRBV28; j_call: TRBJ2-7; cdr3_nt: TGTGCCAGCAGGGACGACAGCGTGCTTTCCGAGCAGTACTTC; cdr3_aa: CASRDDSVLSEQYF
d_call: NA; clone_size: NA; v_call: TRBV28; j_call: TRBJ1-6; cdr3_nt: TGTGCCAGCAGTTTGGAGTTGTATAATTCACCCCTCCACTTT; cdr3_aa: CASSLELYNSPLHF
d_call: NA; clone_size: NA; v_call: TRBV28; j_call: TRBJ2-2; cdr3_nt: TGTGCCAGCAGTTTATCCGGCGGGAACACCGGGGAGCTGTTTTTT; cdr3_aa: CASSLSGGNTGELFF
d_call: TRBD1; clone_size: NA; v_call: TRBV28; j_call: TRBJ2-7; cdr3_nt: TGTGCCAGCAGTTCGGAAGGGACAGGATCGTACGAGCAGTACTTC; cdr3_aa: CASSSEGTGSYEQYF
d_call: TRBD1; clone_size: NA; v_call: TRBV30; j_call: TRBJ2-1; cdr3_nt: TGTGCCTGGAGGAGAAAGCAGGGGGTTGGCTACAATGAGCAGTTCTTC; cdr3_aa: CAWRRKQGVGYNEQFF
d_call: TRBD2; clone_size: NA; v_call: TRBV5-1; j_call: TRBJ2-2; cdr3_nt: TGCGCCAGCAGCTTGACTCCCCATAGCGGGGGTGGCACCGGGGAGCTGTTTTTT; cdr3_aa: CASSLTPHSGGGTGELFF
d_call: NA; clone_size: NA; v_call: TRBV19; j_call: TRBJ1-2; cdr3_nt: TGTGCCAGTAACCGGGACATAGCTAACTATGGCTACACCTTC; cdr3_aa: CASNRDIANYGYTF
d_call: NA; clone_size: NA; v_call: TRBV10-3; j_call: TRBJ2-3; cdr3_nt: TGTGCCATCAGTGAGTCTGCCAGGGTTGGGACGCAGTATTTT; cdr3_aa: CAISESARVGTQYF
d_call: NA; clone_size: NA; v_call: TRBV7-9; j_call: TRBJ2-2; cdr3_nt: TGTGCCAGCAGCTCGGACAGGAACACCGGGGAGCTGTTTTTT; cdr3_aa: CASSSDRNTGELFF
d_call: NA; clone_size: NA; v_call: TRBV28; j_call: TRBJ2-7; cdr3_nt: TGTGCCAGTGTGACACAGGGAGGGAACGAGCAGTACTTC; cdr3_aa: CASVTQGGNEQYF
d_call: NA; clone_size: once; v_call: TRBV28; j_call: TRBJ2-3; cdr3_nt: TGTGCCAGCAAAGAGTTTACAGATACGCAGTATTTT; cdr3_aa: CASKEFTDTQYF